Below are 15 T cell receptor beta chains sequenced from a single sample in a study of siplizumab effects on memory and regulatory T cells. Repertoires were generated with immunoSEQ multiplex PCR, while TCRdb's copy carries only in-frame clones and drops some. The sample has 120,000 or so clones; roughly 89% are singletons. Sequencing was performed on CD4+ T cells sorted from blood. These receptors were taken from a human donor in good health.

The CDR3 here is CASSLEGLATDTQYF. As DNA, the CDR3 is TGTGCCAGCAGCTTAGAAGGACTAGCTACAGATACGCAGTATTTT. The rearrangement joins TRBV11-1 to TRBJ2-3; the match to TRBD2 covers 8 bases. V was pared by 1 base and J by 3 bases, with 3 bases of the junction left unmatched. The length of the CDR3 is 15 residues. In germline, CDR1 is SGHAT, CDR2 FQDESV (reference sequence). Full variable domain (outside the CDR3, taken from reference TRBV11-1 and TRBJ2-3): EAEVAQSPRYKITEKSQAVAFWCDPISGHATLYWYRQILGQGPELLVQFQDESVVDDSQLPKDRFSAERLKGVDSTLKIQPAELGDSAMYLCASSLEGLATDTQYFGPGTRLTVL.

The V and J genes are TRBV6-4 and TRBJ2-3; D is perhaps TRBD2 (5 bases). The CDR3 spans 14 residues. Germline V gene lookup returns CDR1 MRHNA and CDR2 SNTAGT. The V end was cut by 0 bases, the J end by 4 bases, with 8 bases between. CDR3 sequence: CASSDSRAPDTQYF. The CDR3 DNA is TGTGCCAGCAGTGACTCGAGGGCCCCAGATACGCAGTATTTT.

This clone was picked up one time. The chain is built from TRBV5-1 and TRBJ1-2; possibly TRBD1 for D (5 bases). Between the trimmed V and J ends, which lost 0 bases and 2 bases, there was a span of 11 bases. The CDR3 totals 15 residues. The germline gives CDR1 SGHRS, CDR2 YFSETQ. Here the CDR3 DNA reads TGCGCCAGCAGCTTGGCCGTCGCAGGGAACTATGGCTACACCTTC. Residues: CASSLAVAGNYGYTF.

The chain recombines TRBV4-1 with TRBJ2-3; possibly TRBD1 or TRBD2 for D (5 bases each). Germline CDR1 MGHRA, CDR2 YSYEKL. The germline V and J ends were trimmed by 7 bases and 6 bases, with 14 bases remaining between them. The CDR3 has 13 residues. CDR3 loop: CASNPRGVDTQYF. CDR3 nucleotides: TGCGCCAGCAACCCTAGAGGGGTGGATACGCAGTATTTT.

Of note for this clone: Other nucleotide sequences in the sample specify the same CDR3. The chain links TRBV2 to TRBJ2-1; D is unresolved. The CDR3 covers 11 residues. Germline assignment: CDR1 SNHLY and CDR2 FYNNEI. With 7 bases removed from V and 4 bases from J, the gap between germline ends came to 5 bases. CDR3: CASTLYNEQFF. CDR3 nucleotide sequence: TGTGCCAGCACTCTATACAATGAGCAGTTCTTC.

The V gene is TRBV19, the J gene TRBJ1-2; D is unresolved. Germline CDR1 and CDR2: LNHDA and SQIVND (reference sequence). This CDR3 is 16 amino acids long. V shed 5 bases and J shed 4 bases, with 20 bases lying between them. In DNA, the CDR3 is TGTGCCAGTAGTCCCGGGCTCCCAAAAGAGATCTATGGCTACACCTTC. Encoded protein: CASSPGLPKEIYGYTF.

This clone was seen once. This chain uses TRBV2 with TRBJ2-1, with TRBD2 matching 11 bases. Germline V lookup: CDR1 SNHLY, CDR2 FYNNEI. The CDR3 runs to 15 residues. J was trimmed by 13 bases and V by 3 bases; bases with no gene match: 11. DNA of the CDR3: TGTGCCAGCAGTGACACTAGCGGGGGCCCGCTCGACCAGTTCTTC. This translates into CASSDTSGGPLDQFF.

The V call is TRBV9, the J call TRBJ1-4; 12 bases align to TRBD1. V shed 4 bases and J 10 bases; nucleotides not matched to a gene: 8. The germline V gene has CDR1 SGDLS and CDR2 YYNGEE. The CDR3 totals 15 residues. DNA for the CDR3: TGTGCCAGCAGCCAGGGGACAGGGGGCGGAGTAAAACTGTTTTTT. It translates to CASSQGTGGGVKLFF. The whole variable domain, filled in from reference TRBV9 and TRBJ1-4, reads DSGVTQTPKHLITATGQRVTLRCSPRSGDLSVYWYQQSLDQGLQFLIQYYNGEERAKGNILERFSAQQFPDLHSELNLSSLELGDSALYFCASSQGTGGGVKLFFGSGTQLSVL.

This rearrangement joins TRBV4-1 to TRBJ2-1, with D possibly being TRBD1 (5 bases). Germline V gives CDR1 MGHRA, CDR2 YSYEKL. Trimming took 0 bases from V and 4 from J, leaving 7 bases between them. The CDR3 length is 14 residues. CDR3 bases: TGCGCCAGCAGCCAAGATCAGGGTTACAATGAGCAGTTCTTC. Residues: CASSQDQGYNEQFF.

The sample holds one count of this clone. The genes are TRBV19 and TRBJ2-7; TRBD1 agrees at 7 bases. Germline V lookup: CDR1 LNHDA, CDR2 SQIVND (reference sequence). CDR3 length equals 14 residues. The V gene end was trimmed by 4 bases and the J gene end by 5 bases; junction bases not matched to a gene: 8. As DNA, the CDR3 is TGTGCCAGTAGTACCAGACAGGGTGGAAACGAGCAGTACTTC. This translates into CASSTRQGGNEQYF.

The gene calls are TRBV9 and TRBJ1-1; D may be TRBD1 (6 bases). The CDR3 sequence is 14 residues long. Trimming left V 3 bases short and J 5 bases short, with 14 bases between. Per the germline V gene, CDR1 is SGDLS and CDR2 is YYNGEE. DNA of the CDR3: TGTGCCAGCAGCGCGGGGGGGCGGTTGACTGAAGCTTTCTTT. It is translated as CASSAGGRLTEAFF.

This clone was counted a single time. The CDR3 is CASSFIDRGQETQYF. The DNA for the CDR3 is TGTGCCAGCAGCTTTATTGACAGGGGGCAGGAGACCCAGTACTTC. The chain links TRBV5-6 to TRBJ2-5; 10 nucleotides agree with TRBD1. CDR3 length equals 15 residues. The V and J ends lost 2 bases and 5 bases, in that order; junction bases with no gene match: 6. The germline CDR1 and CDR2 sequences are SGHDT and YYEEEE.

CDR3 in DNA: TGTGCCATCAGGGGCTTCACTAGCGGAGGGGGGAATGAGCAGTTCTTC. Its protein product is CAIRGFTSGGGNEQFF. The rearrangement uses TRBV10-3 and TRBJ2-1; 8 positions match TRBD2. The CDR3 runs to 16 residues. Germline CDR1 ENHRY, CDR2 SYGVKD. V lost 6 bases and J lost 7; bases outside the gene matches: 14.

CDR3 bases: TGTGCCAGCTCACCACCGAACCAGGCGGCCGGAGATACGCAGTATTTT. The encoded protein is CASSPPNQAAGDTQYF. This rearrangement joins TRBV18 to TRBJ2-3, with D unclear. This CDR3 region has 16 residues. Trimming pared 0 bases from V and 5 bases from J, leaving 15 bases between. Germline values: CDR1 KGHSH, CDR2 LQKENI. Filled out from reference TRBV18 and TRBJ2-3, the complete variable domain reads NAGVMQNPRHLVRRRGQEARLRCSPMKGHSHVYWYRQLPEEGLKFMVYLQKENIIDESGMPKERFSAEFPKEGPSILRIQQVVRGDSAAYFCASSPPNQAAGDTQYFGPGTRLTVL.

CDR3 sequence (DNA): TGTGCCAGCTCACCGGCGCACCCTAATAACATTGGCTACACCTTC. Translating it yields CASSPAHPNNIGYTF. This chain connects TRBV18 to TRBJ1-2, with no clear D. The CDR3 loop spans 15 amino acids. From germline, CDR1 is KGHSH and CDR2 LQKENI. V was clipped by 3 bases and J by 7 bases, with 18 bases between them. Using reference TRBV18 and TRBJ1-2 for the parts outside the CDR3, the full variable domain is NAGVMQNPRHLVRRRGQEARLRCSPMKGHSHVYWYRQLPEEGLKFMVYLQKENIIDESGMPKERFSAEFPKEGPSILRIQQVVRGDSAAYFCASSPAHPNNIGYTFGSGTRLTVV.